The entry that follows covers one T cell receptor beta chain sequence. Its antigen is unidentified. This sample was included in a study of shared clonotypes between healthy human individuals. Overall study results and limits: Generation probability values for non-shared clonotypes were lower than those for clonotypes shared by all four donors.

The CDR3 is 15 residues long. Trimming took off 1 base at V and 4 bases at J, with 14 bases between the two ends. Germline V lookup: CDR1 LNHNV, CDR2 YYDKDF (reference sequence). Naive CD8 populations comprised CD45RO-negative cells positively selected for CCR7, excluding terminally differentiated effector memory CD45RA+ cells. Sorted-subset replicate PCRs used about 0.2 ug DNA, roughly 28,000 T cell genomes. TCRdb's table, derived via immunoSEQ multiplex PCR, lists solely in-frame clones and lacks some. The data show roughly 570,000 clones, roughly 98% seen once. The source is a man aged 25-45 years in good health. The sample comprised naive CD8+ T cells sorted from blood. The J gene is TRBJ2-7, the V gene TRBV15, with D possibly matching TRBD2 (7 bases). This CDR3 is CATSRVRGARYEQYF. The CDR3 nucleotides are TGTGCCACCAGCAGAGTCCGGGGGGCGAGATACGAGCAGTACTTC.